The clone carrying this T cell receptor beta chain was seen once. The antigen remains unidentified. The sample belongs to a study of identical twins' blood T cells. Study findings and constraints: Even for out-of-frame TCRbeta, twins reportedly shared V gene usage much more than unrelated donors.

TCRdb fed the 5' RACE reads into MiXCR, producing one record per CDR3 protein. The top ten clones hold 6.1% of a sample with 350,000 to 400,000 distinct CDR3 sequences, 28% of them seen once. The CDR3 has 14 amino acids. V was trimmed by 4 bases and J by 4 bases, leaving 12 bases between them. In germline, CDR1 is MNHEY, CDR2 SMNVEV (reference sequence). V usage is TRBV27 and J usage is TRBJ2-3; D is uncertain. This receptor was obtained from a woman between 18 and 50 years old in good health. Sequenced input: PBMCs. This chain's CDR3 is CASSYWPKADTQYF. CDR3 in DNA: TGTGCCAGCAGTTATTGGCCGAAGGCAGATACGCAGTATTTT.